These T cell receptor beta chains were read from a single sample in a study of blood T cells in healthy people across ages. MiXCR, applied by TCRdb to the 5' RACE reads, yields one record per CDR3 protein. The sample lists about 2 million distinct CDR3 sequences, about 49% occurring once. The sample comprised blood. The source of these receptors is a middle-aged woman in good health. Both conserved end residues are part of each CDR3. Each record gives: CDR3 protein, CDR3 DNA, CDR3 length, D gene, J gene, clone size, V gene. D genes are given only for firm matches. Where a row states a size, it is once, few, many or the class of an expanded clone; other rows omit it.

CASSLSGSYNEQFF TGTGCCAGCAGTTTGTCAGGGTCCTACAATGAGCAGTTCTTC 14 NA TRBJ2-1 many TRBV27
CATSLRGDEQFF TGTGCCACCAGTCTCCGGGGCGATGAGCAGTTCTTC 12 NA TRBJ2-1 NA TRBV24-1
CASSQGGPNEKLFF TGTGCCAGCAGTCAGGGGGGGCCTAATGAAAAACTGTTTTTT 14 TRBD1 TRBJ1-4 few TRBV28
CASSPWTSYNEQFF TGTGCCAGCAGTCCATGGACCTCTTACAATGAGCAGTTCTTC 14 NA TRBJ2-1 NA TRBV25-1
CASSPRGLDYEQYF TGTGCCAGCAGCCCCCGGGGACTAGACTACGAGCAGTACTTC 14 TRBD2 TRBJ2-7 NA TRBV7-2
CASSWGLAGMNTQYF TGTGCCAGCAGTTGGGGACTAGCGGGGATGAACACTCAGTACTTC 15 TRBD2 TRBJ2-4 NA TRBV7-2
CVSSGSKNEQFF TGCGTATCTAGCGGGAGTAAGAATGAGCAGTTCTTC 12 TRBD2 TRBJ2-1 NA TRBV29-1
CASSPHRLVATDTQYF TGTGCCAGCAGTCCCCACCGACTAGTCGCGACAGATACGCAGTATTTT 16 NA TRBJ2-3 few TRBV27
CASSLAGSGSYNAQFF TGTGCCAGCAGCTTAGCGGGTAGCGGGTCCTACAATGCGCAGTTCTTC 16 TRBD2 TRBJ2-1 once TRBV7-2
CASNTRRAINQPQHF TGTGCCAGCAACACGCGCCGGGCGATCAATCAGCCCCAGCATTTT 15 NA TRBJ1-5 NA TRBV6-2/TRBV6-3
CASTQAGGPNNEQFF TGTGCCAGCACCCAAGCGGGGGGGCCGAACAATGAGCAGTTCTTC 15 TRBD2 TRBJ2-1 NA TRBV12-3/TRBV12-4
CASSLSRGQGLYTDTQYF TGTGCCAGCAGCCTGTCTCGGGGACAGGGCCTATACACAGATACGCAGTATTTT 18 TRBD1 TRBJ2-3 NA TRBV5-6
CASSPVNSPLHF TGTGCCAGCAGTCCGGTGAATTCACCCCTCCACTTT 12 NA TRBJ1-6 few TRBV7-2
CASSPLDRVGGKNSPLHF TGTGCCAGCTCACCGCTCGACAGGGTTGGCGGAAAAAATTCACCCCTCCACTTT 18 TRBD1 TRBJ1-6 NA TRBV18
CASSGGGQGYEQYF TGTGCCAGCAGCGGAGGAGGACAGGGCTACGAGCAGTACTTC 14 TRBD1 TRBJ2-7 NA TRBV5-6
CASNGHLSYEQYF TGTGCCAGCAACGGACACCTTTCCTACGAGCAGTACTTC 13 NA TRBJ2-7 NA TRBV6-2/TRBV6-3
CASTTRTQETQYF TGTGCCAGCACAACCCGGACGCAAGAGACCCAGTACTTC 13 NA TRBJ2-5 few TRBV6-5
CASSSQGWRGASYEQYF TGTGCCAGCAGTTCCCAAGGGTGGCGGGGGGCCTCCTACGAGCAGTACTTC 17 TRBD2 TRBJ2-7 few TRBV28
CASSYFGTSGYEQYF TGTGCCAGCAGTTACTTTGGGACTAGCGGTTACGAGCAGTACTTC 15 TRBD2 TRBJ2-7 NA TRBV6-2/TRBV6-3
CASSGGAGPLAKNIQYF TGTGCCAGCAGTGGGGGCGCCGGACCCCTAGCCAAAAACATTCAGTACTTC 17 NA TRBJ2-4 NA TRBV6-1
CAGKTQGRGNIQYF TGTGCCGGCAAGACCCAGGGGCGGGGAAACATTCAGTACTTC 14 NA TRBJ2-4 NA TRBV28
CASSDAGAQETQYF TGCGCCAGCAGCGACGCCGGGGCACAAGAGACCCAGTACTTC 14 NA TRBJ2-5 once TRBV5-1
CSARSGASYGYTF TGCAGCGCTAGGTCTGGGGCCAGCTATGGCTACACCTTC 13 NA TRBJ1-2 NA TRBV20-1
CVSRSGTGASGANVLTF TGTGTCAGCAGGTCCGGGACAGGGGCCTCTGGGGCCAACGTCCTGACTTTC 17 TRBD1 TRBJ2-6 NA TRBV7-9
CSVVKGQGANYGYTF TGCAGCGTTGTTAAGGGACAGGGGGCAAACTATGGCTACACCTTC 15 TRBD1 TRBJ1-2 NA TRBV29-1
CATSRDPTIPQETQYF TGTGCCACCAGCAGAGATCCTACAATCCCCCAAGAGACCCAGTACTTC 16 NA TRBJ2-5 NA TRBV15
CSARDQQGAIRGYTF TGCAGTGCTAGGGATCAACAGGGGGCGATTAGAGGCTACACCTTC 15 TRBD1 TRBJ1-2 few TRBV20-1
CASSQQGQASTDTQYF TGCGCCAGCAGTCAACAGGGACAGGCGAGCACAGATACGCAGTATTTT 16 TRBD1 TRBJ2-3 NA TRBV23-1
CASSPESGGVGETQYF TGTGCCAGCTCACCAGAATCCGGCGGAGTGGGCGAGACCCAGTACTTC 16 NA TRBJ2-5 NA TRBV18
CASSSAITGAKNIQYF TGTGCCAGCAGTAGTGCAATTACAGGGGCCAAAAACATTCAGTACTTC 16 NA TRBJ2-4 NA TRBV28
CSVVQGVTQYF TGCAGCGTTGTCCAGGGTGTGACCCAGTACTTC 11 NA TRBJ2-5 NA TRBV29-1
CASSLSTSGGARQETQYF TGTGCCAGCAGCCTGTCGACTAGCGGGGGGGCGAGGCAGGAGACCCAGTACTTC 18 TRBD2 TRBJ2-5 few TRBV7-2
CASSLARDRGGFEQYF TGTGCCAGCAGCTTAGCCCGGGACAGGGGGGGTTTCGAGCAGTACTTC 16 TRBD1 TRBJ2-7 few TRBV7-2
CASSYLPSSYNEQFF TGTGCCAGCAGCTACTTACCTAGCTCCTACAATGAGCAGTTCTTC 15 NA TRBJ2-1 NA TRBV27
CASSFEARGNEQFF TGCGCCAGCAGCTTCGAAGCGAGGGGCAATGAGCAGTTCTTC 14 NA TRBJ2-1 NA TRBV5-1
CASGRGGRYEQYF TGCGCCAGCGGTAGGGGGGGGCGTTACGAGCAGTACTTC 13 NA TRBJ2-7 few TRBV10-2
CASSSGTSNTYTQYF TGTGCCAGCAGCTCGGGGACATCGAACACATATACGCAGTATTTT 15 NA TRBJ2-3 NA TRBV5-5
CAISAGLAYEQYF TGTGCCATCAGTGCGGGACTAGCCTACGAGCAGTACTTC 13 TRBD2 TRBJ2-7 NA TRBV10-3
CASSTLLALRDEQYF TGTGCCAGCAGTACCTTACTAGCTCTTCGGGACGAGCAGTACTTC 15 NA TRBJ2-7 NA TRBV6-2/TRBV6-3
CASTGGQRYGYTF TGTGCCAGCACCGGGGGACAACGCTATGGCTACACCTTC 13 NA TRBJ1-2 few TRBV6-5
CASSWTRTNTEAFF TGTGCCAGCAGCTGGACCCGAACGAACACTGAAGCTTTCTTT 14 NA TRBJ1-1 NA TRBV5-5
CSASPGRGRYNEQFF TGCAGTGCTAGCCCCGGCAGGGGCAGATACAATGAGCAGTTCTTC 15 NA TRBJ2-1 NA TRBV20-1
CASSRSAAASTDTQYF TGCGCCAGCAGCCGCAGTGCAGCGGCTAGCACAGATACGCAGTATTTT 16 NA TRBJ2-3 few TRBV4-1
CASSPRRGLARDTRYF TGTGCCAGCAGCCCACGAAGGGGCCTAGCCAGAGATACGCGGTATTTT 16 NA TRBJ2-3 NA TRBV7-8
CASSQETIGYGYTF TGCGCCAGCAGCCAAGAGACTATCGGCTATGGCTACACCTTC 14 NA TRBJ1-2 few TRBV4-1
CASRPWKVAGALSSYNEQFF TGTGCCAGCAGGCCTTGGAAGGTAGCGGGGGCCTTAAGCTCCTACAATGAGCAGTTCTTC 20 TRBD2 TRBJ2-1 NA TRBV2
CASSFLGLAGGNNEQFF TGTGCCAGCAGTTTCCTAGGACTAGCGGGGGGGAACAATGAGCAGTTCTTC 17 TRBD2 TRBJ2-1 NA TRBV27
CASSFPPGTPGPDTQYF TGTGCCAGCAGCTTTCCTCCCGGGACTCCCGGCCCAGATACGCAGTATTTT 17 NA TRBJ2-3 NA TRBV7-9
CASSQDRRTGEQREKLFF TGTGCCAGCAGCCAAGATCGGAGGACAGGGGAGCAGAGAGAAAAACTGTTTTTT 18 TRBD1 TRBJ1-4 few TRBV3-1
CSARGASGPDYELYF TGCAGTGCTAGAGGGGCAAGCGGGCCCGACTACGAGCTGTACTTC 15 NA TRBJ2-7 NA TRBV20-1
CASSLSGTLSTDTQYF TGTGCCAGCAGCTTGTCCGGGACACTTAGCACAGATACGCAGTATTTT 16 NA TRBJ2-3 NA TRBV12-3/TRBV12-4
CASSLGPAGELFF TGTGCCAGCAGTTTAGGTCCCGCAGGGGAGCTGTTTTTT 13 NA TRBJ2-2 NA TRBV12-3/TRBV12-4
CASSLYGDLPYSGANVLTF TGTGCCAGCAGCTTGTATGGGGATCTCCCTTACTCTGGGGCCAACGTCCTGACTTTC 19 NA TRBJ2-6 few TRBV5-5
CASRGGHDVQYF TGTGCCAGCAGGGGGGGACACGATGTTCAGTACTTC 12 NA TRBJ2-4 NA TRBV27
CAPRYWSQPTGISYEQYF TGTGCCCCCCGGTACTGGTCTCAACCGACAGGTATCTCCTACGAGCAGTACTTC 18 NA TRBJ2-7 NA TRBV10-3
CSAGRDRYYEQYF TGCAGTGCTGGCCGGGACAGGTACTACGAGCAGTACTTC 13 TRBD1 TRBJ2-7 NA TRBV20-1
CASSQRRRLAGGVSETQYF TGCGCCAGCAGCCAAAGGAGGAGACTAGCGGGGGGCGTTAGTGAGACCCAGTACTTC 19 TRBD2 TRBJ2-5 NA TRBV4-3
CASSFPRDIQETQYF TGTGCCAGCAGTTTCCCTCGGGACATCCAAGAGACCCAGTACTTC 15 NA TRBJ2-5 few TRBV28
CASSLNPVVTGELFF TGCGCCAGCAGCTTGAACCCAGTAGTGACCGGGGAGCTGTTTTTT 15 NA TRBJ2-2 NA TRBV5-1